Listed below are T cell receptor beta chains from one sample, sequenced in a study of blood T cell repertoires in COVID-19. Only in-frame clones appear in the TCRdb table, and some are missing; sequencing was by immunoSEQ multiplex PCR. The sample contains a few hundred thousand clones, roughly 84% of which appear only once. The specimen was peripheral blood. The receptors derive from a woman aged 60-75 years with acute or convalescent COVID-19. The conserved cysteine and the conserved F or W are not part of the CDR3 here. D genes are given only for firm matches. Where a row states a size, it is once, few, many or the class of an expanded clone; other rows omit it.

few | TRBV4-2 | NA | ASSQGLDTQETQY
NA | TRBV4-2 | NA | ASSQAGPGNTIY
NA | TRBV19 | NA | ASSIRMASRENTEAF
NA | TRBV5-1 | NA | ASSSATQLSSYNEQF
NA | TRBV15 | NA | ATSRADILNYSNQPQH
NA | TRBV14 | TRBD1 | ASSQDLRTGRGYT
NA | TRBV12-3/TRBV12-4 | NA | ASSFAAEAF
once | TRBV12-3/TRBV12-4 | NA | ASSLKSYTEAF
NA | TRBV18 | NA | ASSPRNTQGTEAF
NA | TRBV30 | TRBD1 | AWSRPGGSYYEQY
NA | TRBV5-6 | NA | ASSQKQTEFSGNTIY
NA | TRBV4-1 | TRBD1 | ASSRDRGNYGYT
NA | TRBV11-2 | NA | ASSLEIDYGYT
NA | TRBV6-2/TRBV6-3 | NA | ASSPRHTASGNTIY
once | TRBV28 | TRBD1 | ASSLGGQSNPGYT
NA | TRBV11-2 | NA | ASSFVLAGGSTDTQY
NA | TRBV10-3 | NA | AISRDAGNTIY
NA | TRBV5-1 | TRBD2 | ASSSPGLGPGTQY
NA | TRBV12-3/TRBV12-4 | TRBD1 | ASRQTGVYEQY
few | TRBV2 | TRBD1 | ASSEMGTASNTEAF
NA | TRBV7-2 | NA | ASSTGQSSYNEQF
NA | TRBV6-2/TRBV6-3 | TRBD2 | ASSPLLPGTSGANEQF
once | TRBV9 | NA | ASSVNQNTEAF
NA | TRBV19 | TRBD1 | ASSRGRRGRGLHPDTQY
once | TRBV7-2 | NA | ASSFDTYGYT
NA | TRBV11-2 | TRBD2 | ASNLLLRGALDTQY
NA | TRBV29-1 | TRBD1 | SVATGTGQY
few | TRBV5-6 | NA | ASSVTGGDYGNTIY
NA | TRBV7-9 | TRBD1 | ASSLTTGGLAEKLF
NA | TRBV5-4 | TRBD2 | ASSILAGGASEQF
once | TRBV6-5 | TRBD1 | ASSPRGPVSPLH
NA | TRBV21-1 | NA | ASSRQGTNYGYT
NA | TRBV7-2 | TRBD1 | ASSTRTGPQAGYT